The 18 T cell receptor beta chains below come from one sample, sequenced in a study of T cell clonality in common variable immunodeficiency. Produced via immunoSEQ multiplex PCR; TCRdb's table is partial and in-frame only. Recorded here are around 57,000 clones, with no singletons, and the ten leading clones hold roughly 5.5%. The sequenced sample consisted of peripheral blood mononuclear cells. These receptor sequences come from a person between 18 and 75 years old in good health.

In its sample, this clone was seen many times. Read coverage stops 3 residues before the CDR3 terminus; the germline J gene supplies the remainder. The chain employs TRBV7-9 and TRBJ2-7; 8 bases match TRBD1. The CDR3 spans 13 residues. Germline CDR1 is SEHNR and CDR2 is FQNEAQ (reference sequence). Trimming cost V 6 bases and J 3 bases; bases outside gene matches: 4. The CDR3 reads CASSQDRGYEQYF. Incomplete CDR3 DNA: TGTGCCAGCAGTCAAGACAGGGGCTACGAG.

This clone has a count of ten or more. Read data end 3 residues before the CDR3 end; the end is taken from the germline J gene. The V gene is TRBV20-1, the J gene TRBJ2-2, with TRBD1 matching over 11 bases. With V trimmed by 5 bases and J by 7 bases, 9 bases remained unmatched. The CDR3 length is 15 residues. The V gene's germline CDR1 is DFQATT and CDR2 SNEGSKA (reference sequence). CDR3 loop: CSAPRGDRGGGELFF. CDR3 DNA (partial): TGCAGTGCTCCCCGGGGGGACAGGGGGGGCGGGGAG.

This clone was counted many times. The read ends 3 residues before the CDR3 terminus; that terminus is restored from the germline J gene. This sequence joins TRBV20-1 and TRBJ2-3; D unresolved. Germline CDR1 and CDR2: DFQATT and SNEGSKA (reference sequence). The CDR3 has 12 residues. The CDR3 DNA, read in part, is TGCAGCTCGACTCTAATCACAGATACG. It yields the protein CSSTLITDT. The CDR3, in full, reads CSSTLITDTQYF.

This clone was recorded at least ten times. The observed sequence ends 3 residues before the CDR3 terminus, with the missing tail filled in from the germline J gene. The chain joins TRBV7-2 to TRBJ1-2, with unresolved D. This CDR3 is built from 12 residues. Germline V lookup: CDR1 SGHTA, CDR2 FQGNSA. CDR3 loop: CASSLSTDTYTF. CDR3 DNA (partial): TGTGCCAGCAGCCTGAGCACAGATACG. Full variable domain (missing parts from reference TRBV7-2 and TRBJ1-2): GAGVSQSPSNKVTEKGKDVELRCDPISGHTALYWYRQSLGQGLEFLIYFQGNSAPDKSGLPSDRFSAERTGGSVSTLTIQRTQQEDSAVYLCASSLSTDTYTFGSGTRLTVV.

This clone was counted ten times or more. The DNA read from the CDR3 is TGTGCCAGCAGTTTTGGCCTTAGCACCTACAATGAG. Translating gives CASSFGLSTYNE. The entire CDR3 protein is CASSFGLSTYNEQFF. V is TRBV6-2 or TRBV6-3 and J is TRBJ2-1; D unclear. The read ends 3 residues before the CDR3 terminus; that terminus is restored from the germline J gene. Between the trimmed V and J ends, which lost 4 bases and 2 bases, there was a span of 12 bases. This CDR3 contains 15 residues. The germline V gene has CDR1 MNHEY and CDR2 SVGEGT.

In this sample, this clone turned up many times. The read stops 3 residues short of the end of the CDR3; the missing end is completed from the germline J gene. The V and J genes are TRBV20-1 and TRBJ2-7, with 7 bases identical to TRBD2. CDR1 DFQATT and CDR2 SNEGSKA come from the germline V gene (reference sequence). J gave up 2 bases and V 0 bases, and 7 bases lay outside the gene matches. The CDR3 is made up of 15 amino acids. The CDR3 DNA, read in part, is TGCAGTGCTAGAGATCAGGCGGGAGCTACCTACGAG. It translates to CSARDQAGATYE. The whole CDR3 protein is CSARDQAGATYEQYF.

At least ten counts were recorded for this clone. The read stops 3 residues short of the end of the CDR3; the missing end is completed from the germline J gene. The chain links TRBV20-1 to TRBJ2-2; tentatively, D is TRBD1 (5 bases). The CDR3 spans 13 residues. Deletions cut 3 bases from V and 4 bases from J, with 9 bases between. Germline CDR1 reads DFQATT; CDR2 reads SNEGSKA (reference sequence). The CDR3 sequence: CSASSGFTGELFF. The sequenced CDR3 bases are TGCAGTGCTAGTTCAGGGTTCACCGGGGAG.

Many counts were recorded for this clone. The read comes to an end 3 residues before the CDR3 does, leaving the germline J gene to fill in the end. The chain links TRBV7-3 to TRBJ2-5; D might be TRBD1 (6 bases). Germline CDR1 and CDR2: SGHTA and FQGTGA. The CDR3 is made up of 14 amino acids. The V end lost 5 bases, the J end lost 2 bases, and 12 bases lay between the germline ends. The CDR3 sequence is CASSRGTGQETQYF. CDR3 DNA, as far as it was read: TGTGCCAGCAGCCGAGGAACAGGGCAAGAGACC.

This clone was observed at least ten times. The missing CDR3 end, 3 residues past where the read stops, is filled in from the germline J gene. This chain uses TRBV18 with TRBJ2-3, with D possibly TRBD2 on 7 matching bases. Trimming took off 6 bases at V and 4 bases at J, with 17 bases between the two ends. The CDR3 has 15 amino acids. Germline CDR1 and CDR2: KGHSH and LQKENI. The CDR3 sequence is CASSPNREGPDTQYF. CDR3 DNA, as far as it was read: TGTGCCAGCTCCCCCAACAGGGAGGGGCCAGATACG. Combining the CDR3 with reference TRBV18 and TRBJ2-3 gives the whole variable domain NAGVMQNPRHLVRRRGQEARLRCSPMKGHSHVYWYRQLPEEGLKFMVYLQKENIIDESGMPKERFSAEFPKEGPSILRIQQVVRGDSAAYFCASSPNREGPDTQYFGPGTRLTVL.

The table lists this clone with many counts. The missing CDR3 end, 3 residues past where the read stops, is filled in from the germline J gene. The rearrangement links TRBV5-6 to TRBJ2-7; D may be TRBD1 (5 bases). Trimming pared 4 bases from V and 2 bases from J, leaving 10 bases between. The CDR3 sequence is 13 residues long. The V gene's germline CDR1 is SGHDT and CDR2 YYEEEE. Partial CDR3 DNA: TGTGCCAGCAGCCCTTGGACAACCTACGAG. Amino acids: CASSPWTTYE. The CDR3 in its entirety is CASSPWTTYEQYF.

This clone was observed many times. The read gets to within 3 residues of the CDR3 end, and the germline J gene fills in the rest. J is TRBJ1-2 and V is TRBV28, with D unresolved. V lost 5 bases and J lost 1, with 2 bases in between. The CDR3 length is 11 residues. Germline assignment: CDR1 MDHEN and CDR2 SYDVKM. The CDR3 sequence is CASSRNYGYTF. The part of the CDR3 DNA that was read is TGTGCCAGCAGTCGTAACTATGGC.

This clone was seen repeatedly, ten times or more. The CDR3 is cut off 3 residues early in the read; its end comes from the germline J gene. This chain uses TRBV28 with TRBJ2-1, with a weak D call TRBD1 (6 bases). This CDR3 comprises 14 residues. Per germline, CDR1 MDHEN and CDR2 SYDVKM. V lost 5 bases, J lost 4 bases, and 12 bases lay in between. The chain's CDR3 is CASSKGQLYNEQFF. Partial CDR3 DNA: TGTGCCAGCAGTAAAGGACAGCTATACAATGAG.

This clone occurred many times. The covered CDR3 bases are TGTGCCAGCAGTCATACAGGCAACGTCAACTCACCC. Protein product: CASSHTGNVNSP. From start to end, the CDR3 is CASSHTGNVNSPLHF. V and J are TRBV6-2 or TRBV6-3 and TRBJ1-6, with D perhaps matching TRBD1 (5 bases). The CDR3 end is not reached by the read, which stops 3 residues before it; the germline J gene fills it in. The CDR3 contains 15 residues. Germline lookup yields CDR1 MNHEY and CDR2 SVGEGT. Trimming removed 5 bases from V and 10 bases from J, with 18 bases in between.

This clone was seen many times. The CDR3 bases that were read are TGTGCCAGCAGTTCCACTCGGACTAGCGGGATCTACGAG. Protein sequence: CASSSTRTSGIYE. The full CDR3 sequence reads CASSSTRTSGIYEQYF. The V and J genes are TRBV12-3 or TRBV12-4 and TRBJ2-7, with 12 positions matching TRBD2. The read ends 3 residues shy of where the CDR3 ends; the end is completed using the germline J gene. CDR3 length: 16 amino acids. V shed 4 bases and J 3 bases; nucleotides not matched to a gene: 7.

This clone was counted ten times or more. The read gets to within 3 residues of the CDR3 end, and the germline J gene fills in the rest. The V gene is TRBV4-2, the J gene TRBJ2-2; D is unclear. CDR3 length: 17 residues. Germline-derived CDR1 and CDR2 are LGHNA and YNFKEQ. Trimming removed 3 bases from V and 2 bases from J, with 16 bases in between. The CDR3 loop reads CASSQEVSVGNTGELFF. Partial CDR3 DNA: TGTGCCAGCAGCCAGGAAGTGAGCGTCGGCAACACCGGGGAG.

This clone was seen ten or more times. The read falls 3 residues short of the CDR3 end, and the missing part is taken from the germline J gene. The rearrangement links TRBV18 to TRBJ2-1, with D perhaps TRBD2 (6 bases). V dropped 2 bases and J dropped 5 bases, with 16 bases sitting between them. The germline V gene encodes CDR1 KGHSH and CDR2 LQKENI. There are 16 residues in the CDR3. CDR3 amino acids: CASSPTSGQKNNEQFF. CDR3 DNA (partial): TGTGCCAGCTCACCAACGAGCGGGCAAAAAAACAATGAG.

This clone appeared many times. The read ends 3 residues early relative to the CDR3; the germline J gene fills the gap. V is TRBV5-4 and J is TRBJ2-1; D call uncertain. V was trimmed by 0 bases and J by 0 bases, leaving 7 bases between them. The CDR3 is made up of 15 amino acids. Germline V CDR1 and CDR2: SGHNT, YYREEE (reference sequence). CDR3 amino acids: CASSLDTNSYNEQFF. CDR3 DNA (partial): TGTGCCAGCAGCTTGGACACAAACTCCTACAATGAG.

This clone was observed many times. Incomplete CDR3 DNA: TGCGCCAGCAGGGGACTAGCGGCCACCGGGGAG. Its protein product is CASRGLAATGE. The entire CDR3 protein reads CASRGLAATGELFF. The V gene is TRBV5-1, the J gene TRBJ2-2; TRBD2 agrees at 11 bases. The read ends 3 residues early relative to the CDR3; the germline J gene fills the gap. The length of the CDR3 is 14 residues. Germline V gene lookup returns CDR1 SGHRS and CDR2 YFSETQ. J gave up 4 bases and V 5 bases, and 1 base lay outside the gene matches.